The 22 T cell receptor beta chains in this list originate from one sample, sequenced in a study of blood T cell repertoires in COVID-19. The repertoire was sequenced with immunoSEQ multiplex PCR; TCRdb's copy has only in-frame clones and lacks some. Here the sample spans 60,000 to 85,000 clones, about 88% being singletons. The sequencing input was peripheral blood. These receptors came from a human donor in a cohort sampled during active COVID-19.

The chain couples TRBV5-6 to TRBJ1-6; perhaps TRBD1 as D (6 bases). The CDR3 length is 13 residues. Germline CDR1 is SGHDT and CDR2 is YYEEEE. Trimming removed 3 bases from V and 11 bases from J, with 12 bases in between. Written as DNA, the CDR3 is TGTGCCAGCAGCTCAGGACAGTTTGCACCCCTCCACTTT. It is translated as CASSSGQFAPLHF.

This clone was seen only once. The chain is built from TRBV19 and TRBJ1-1, with D unclear. The V end was cut by 1 base, the J end by 3 bases, with 9 bases between. This CDR3 has 14 amino acids. Germline assignment: CDR1 LNHDA and CDR2 SQIVND (reference sequence). CDR3 coding DNA: TGTGCCAGTAGTATAGCCGGGTTATACACTGAAGCTTTCTTT. This sequence encodes CASSIAGLYTEAFF.

The CDR3 DNA is TGTGCCAGCTCACCACCGCGGGAGGGACAATACAATGAGCAGTTCTTC. Its translation is CASSPPREGQYNEQFF. The V and J genes are TRBV18 and TRBJ2-1; 9 nucleotides match TRBD2. Germline lookup yields CDR1 KGHSH and CDR2 LQKENI. The V gene end was trimmed by 0 bases and the J gene end by 4 bases; junction bases not matched to a gene: 4. The CDR3 extends over 16 amino acids.

The chain couples TRBV24-1 to TRBJ2-5; TRBD1 matches 8 bases. The CDR3 length is 16 residues. J was trimmed by 4 bases and V by 4 bases; bases with no gene match: 10. Germline V gives CDR1 KGHDR, CDR2 SFDVKD. The CDR3 bases are TGTGCCACCAGTGACCGAAAACAGGGGGTTACAGAGACCCAGTACTTC. Translation: CATSDRKQGVTETQYF.

This clone was counted ten times or more. The V and J genes are TRBV14 and TRBJ2-7; a possible D gene is TRBD2 (6 bases). CDR1 is SGHDN, CDR2 FVKESK, per germline. Trimming removed 1 base at V and 2 bases at J, with 12 bases between. This CDR3 spans 15 amino acids. The CDR3 spells CASSQGVRGPYEQYF. The DNA of the CDR3 is TGTGCCAGCAGCCAAGGGGTGCGGGGTCCCTACGAGCAGTACTTC.

The chain employs TRBV18 and TRBJ2-1; D perhaps matches TRBD2 (6 bases). The CDR3 contains 16 residues. Trimming removed 1 base at V and 0 bases at J, with 10 bases between. Germline CDR1 KGHSH, CDR2 LQKENI. CDR3 DNA: TGTGCCAGCTCACCACAGGGCGGGGCCTCCTACAATGAGCAGTTCTTC. Protein sequence: CASSPQGGASYNEQFF.

The J gene is TRBJ2-5, the V gene TRBV9; 9 nucleotides line up with TRBD1. The junction had 5 bases not matched to a gene; V was cut back by 0 bases and J by 2 bases. CDR1 and CDR2 from the germline V gene are SGDLS and YYNGEE. The CDR3 extends over 16 amino acids. CDR3 DNA: TGTGCCAGCAGCGTAGCTACGGGACAGGGACAAGAGACCCAGTACTTC. Protein: CASSVATGQGQETQYF.

The chain couples TRBV7-9 to TRBJ2-1; 12 bases align to TRBD2. CDR1 and CDR2 (germline): SEHNR, FQNEAQ (reference sequence). This CDR3 has 17 residues. Losses at the gene ends were 5 bases for V and 8 bases for J; bases not matched to a gene: 13. CDR3 region: CASSPVGGLAGFYEQFF. CDR3 DNA: TGTGCCAGCAGCCCCGTTGGGGGACTAGCGGGCTTTTATGAGCAGTTCTTC.

This chain links TRBV27 with TRBJ1-6; tentatively, D is TRBD1 (6 bases). This CDR3 is 19 amino acids long. V gave up 4 bases and J gave up 0 bases, with 19 bases separating them. Germline V CDR1 and CDR2: MNHEY, SMNVEV (reference sequence). The CDR3 spells CASSWRGRGVSSYNSPLHF. In DNA, the CDR3 is TGTGCCAGCAGTTGGCGAGGCAGGGGCGTTAGCTCCTATAATTCACCCCTCCACTTT.

The V and J genes are TRBV28 and TRBJ1-2; possible D gene TRBD1, 5 bases. This CDR3 comprises 12 residues. Germline V CDR1 and CDR2: MDHEN, SYDVKM. With 8 bases removed from V and 0 bases from J, the gap between germline ends came to 7 bases. The DNA for the CDR3 is TGTGCCAGCGACAGCCCTAACTATGGCTACACCTTC. Its translation: CASDSPNYGYTF.

The rearrangement links TRBV6-4 to TRBJ2-7, with a weak D call TRBD1 (5 bases). V lost 3 bases, J lost 2 bases, and 11 bases lay in between. The CDR3 has 14 amino acids. Germline values: CDR1 MRHNA, CDR2 SNTAGT. In nucleotides, the CDR3 is TGTGCCAGCAGTGAAGTACAGGCCCCCTACGAGCAGTACTTC. Its translation: CASSEVQAPYEQYF.

The rearrangement uses TRBV18 and TRBJ2-1; TRBD2 might be the D (5 bases). The CDR3 extends over 13 amino acids. CDR1 is KGHSH and CDR2 is LQKENI in the germline V gene. Trimming cost V 5 bases and J 7 bases, with 12 bases left between them. The CDR3 nucleotides read TGTGCCAGCTCATCTAGCAGAGGGAATGAGCAGTTCTTC. It codes for CASSSSRGNEQFF.

J is TRBJ1-6 and V is TRBV7-2; D might be TRBD1 (5 bases). Trimming cost V 5 bases and J 6 bases, with 14 bases left between them. This CDR3 has 15 residues. Germline CDR1 is SGHTA and CDR2 is FQGNSA. The CDR3 sequence: CASSPRQHSNSPLHF. CDR3 DNA sequence: TGTGCCAGCAGCCCCAGACAGCATTCTAATTCACCCCTCCACTTT.

This chain joins TRBV14 and TRBJ2-7; TRBD1 matches 10 bases. The CDR3 extends over 16 amino acids. V shed 1 base and J 1 base; nucleotides not matched to a gene: 4. Germline loops: CDR1 SGHDN, CDR2 FVKESK. CDR3 region: CASSQVGDRGSYEQYF. The CDR3 DNA is TGTGCCAGCAGCCAAGTGGGGGACAGGGGATCCTACGAGCAGTACTTC.

V gene TRBV30 combines with J gene TRBJ2-7; D is possibly TRBD2 (5 bases). Germline loops: CDR1 GTSNPN, CDR2 SVGIG (reference sequence). The CDR3 contains 14 residues. The V end was cut by 1 base, the J end by 0 bases, with 10 bases between. Here the CDR3 reads CAWSGQRNSYEQYF. CDR3 sequence (DNA): TGTGCCTGGAGTGGCCAGCGGAACTCCTACGAGCAGTACTTC.

V and J are TRBV6-5 and TRBJ2-1, with a possible D match to TRBD2 (5 bases). This CDR3 has 15 amino acids. Germline CDR1 and CDR2: MNHEY and SVGAGI. Trimming shortened V by 3 bases and J by 0 bases, and 9 bases separated the two germline ends. The chain's CDR3 is CASSYSASSYNEQFF. CDR3 bases: TGTGCCAGCAGTTATAGCGCAAGCTCCTACAATGAGCAGTTCTTC.

The chain has TRBV19 and TRBJ1-5, with D possibly matching TRBD1 (6 bases). The germline gives CDR1 LNHDA, CDR2 SQIVND (reference sequence). There are 16 residues in the CDR3. V lost 2 bases and J lost 1, with 12 bases in between. In nucleotides, the CDR3 is TGTGCCAGTAGTATATGGGACACCCAAAGCAATCAGCCCCAGCATTTT. Translated: CASSIWDTQSNQPQHF.

This chain uses TRBV5-1 with TRBJ2-3; TRBD2 aligns across 10 bases. Germline V gives CDR1 SGHRS, CDR2 YFSETQ. The V and J ends lost 2 bases and 0 bases, in that order; junction bases with no gene match: 9. CDR3 size: 18 residues. CDR3 sequence: CASSFGGAGGPSTDTQYF. As DNA, the CDR3 is TGCGCCAGCAGCTTTGGCGGAGCGGGAGGGCCTAGCACAGATACGCAGTATTTT.

The rearrangement joins TRBV5-1 to TRBJ2-5, with no clear D. Trimming stripped 0 bases from V and 1 base from J, with 4 bases between. This CDR3 spans 13 amino acids. CDR1 and CDR2 (germline): SGHRS, YFSETQ. The DNA for the CDR3 is TGCGCCAGCAGCTTGGTTCTCCAAGAGACCCAGTACTTC. Its protein product is CASSLVLQETQYF.

This chain joins TRBV10-3 and TRBJ2-3, with TRBD2 identical over 7 bases. After removal of 7 bases from V and 2 bases from J, the junction contained 12 bases not matched to a gene. The CDR3 sequence is 16 residues long. Germline V lookup: CDR1 ENHRY, CDR2 SYGVKD. CDR3 amino acids: CAITTLAPSFTDTQYF. The CDR3 DNA sequence: TGTGCCATCACCACACTAGCGCCGAGCTTCACAGATACGCAGTATTTT.

The chain links TRBV4-1 to TRBJ2-2, with TRBD2 identical over 12 bases. V trimming: 2 bases; J trimming: 6 bases; junction bases outside the gene matches: 1. Germline CDR1 is MGHRA and CDR2 is YSYEKL. The CDR3 has 15 residues. The CDR3 protein is CASSQPSGRAGELFF. CDR3 coding DNA: TGCGCCAGCAGCCAACCTAGCGGGAGGGCCGGGGAGCTGTTTTTT.

The CDR3 here is CASSLDGREGDNEQFF. In DNA, the CDR3 is TGTGCCAGCAGCTTAGATGGGCGGGAGGGCGACAATGAGCAGTTCTTC. This chain links TRBV11-3 with TRBJ2-1, with 9 bases lining up with TRBD2. V lost 0 bases to trimming and J lost 5 bases; unmatched junction nucleotides: 5. Germline V gene data show CDR1 as SGHNT and CDR2 as YENEEA. This CDR3 spans 16 amino acids.